This TCR beta chain was captured in a study of tumor and adjacent non-tumor tissue in lung cancer (dated by TCRdb to 2017 to 2018). General notes on the study: By cancer type, the cohort comprised eleven to twelve adenocarcinoma patients, 2 squamous cell carcinoma patients and 1 small cell lung cancer patient. Among the roughly 15 patients, ages ranged from roughly 30 to 85 years, about 10 were men and 5 were women, and disease was TNM stage I to III. Sequencing produced more than 100,000,000 productive TCRbeta reads in total, an average of around 4.2 million reads per sample. Bulk TCRbeta repertoires were compared between lung tumor tissue and matched distant non-tumor lung tissue obtained from 15 lung cancer patients. For each patient, one tumor sample and one normal lung sample were taken, giving around 31 paired specimens that underwent TCRbeta CDR3 sequencing.

Bulk unsorted tissue served as the source for RNA extraction, and RNA quality was assessed using a NanoDrop ND-1000 and an Agilent 2100. All donors had newly diagnosed lung cancer, had not received prior chemotherapy, and were admitted for thoracic surgery in China between August and November 2014. Patients with previous radiotherapy or chemotherapy, or with another concurrent cancer, were excluded from the study. Pieces of surgical tissue measuring roughly 1-2.1 cm3 were kept in RNAlater solution and held at -80 degrees C until needed. General study outcomes and caveats: A significantly larger cumulative share of the repertoire was made up by the top 100 clones in normal lung than in tumor tissue. Neither the sequencing platform nor unique molecular identifiers are named or mentioned anywhere in the methods. TCR diversity was significantly higher in younger patients, and higher tumor TCR diversity was associated with shorter overall and disease-free survival. Tumor tissue showed significantly greater TCR diversity (inverse Simpson) than normal lung tissue (around 450 vs 150, P = 0.0075, Mann-Whitney U test). The cohort had only about 14 patients, and the authors noted that larger samples and more detailed clinical data are needed. Peripheral blood was not sequenced, so blood TCRbeta repertoires in these lung cancer patients were not examined.

The library was generated by multiplex PCR. Sequencing relied on an Illumina HiSeq 2500. TCRbeta libraries were built by three rounds of nested PCR using primers (Table S4), following protocols modified from ARM-PCR. PCR products of 200-500 bp were gel-excised and purified with the QIAquick gel extraction kit before sequencing. Regarding the original processing steps: Trimmomatic was used to clean the reads, FLASH merged the cleaned reads into complete CDR3 sequences, and MiTCR assigned the sequences to V(D)J germline segments. VDJtools was used to compute clonal diversity as the inverse Simpson's index. In-frame sequences lacking a premature stop codon were counted as productive reads. TCRdb applied fastp at Q25 and MiXCR to the public reads, then kept only in-frame beta chains. When rows share a CDR3 protein, they turn into one entry using the most common DNA and genes. Here the V and J calls rest on TCRdb's processing, not on the authors' analysis. The table for this sample lists under 100,000 distinct CDR3 sequences; about three fifths of them were counted only once. In total, the top ten clones hold 15% of the sample.

The CDR3 measures 14 amino acids from cysteine to phenylalanine. The DNA shown is the 42-base CDR3, in frame from base 1. Sequences SGHRS (CDR1) and YFSETQ (CDR2) are obtained from the germline V gene. In the case of this clonotype: Its cognate antigen has yet to be identified. At one boundary the junction diverges from the germline segment, which might be a read error.

The sequence came from a man between 65 and 85 years old with non-small cell lung cancer. The chain is made from TRBV5-1 and TRBJ1-1; possibly the D gene is TRBD1, per 6 matching bases. Input material: lung tumor tissue. The DNA sequence is as follows: TGCGCCGGCAGTGGACAGCTCACGAACACTGAAGCTTTCTTT. This gives the protein CAGSGQLTNTEAFF.